These T cell receptor beta chains were read from a single sample in a study of blood T cells in healthy people across ages. TCRdb reprocessed the 5' RACE reads via MiXCR and lists one record per CDR3 protein. The sample includes 1.5 million to 2 million distinct CDR3 sequences, about two fifths of them seen just once. The source material was blood. These receptor sequences come from a human donor in good health. The CDR3 runs from the conserved cysteine through the conserved F or W. A D gene is named only where the DNA matches it firmly. Where a row states a size, it is once, few, many or the class of an expanded clone; other rows omit it.

d_call clone_size j_call v_call cdr3_aa cdr3_nt
NA few TRBJ1-2 TRBV6-2/TRBV6-3 CASWSGVYGYTF TGTGCCAGCTGGTCAGGGGTCTATGGCTACACCTTC
NA few TRBJ1-1 TRBV4-2 CASSQGNEAFF TGTGCCAGCAGCCAAGGGAATGAAGCTTTCTTT
NA NA TRBJ1-1 TRBV6-2/TRBV6-3 CASRTTAYTEAFF TGTGCCAGCAGAACGACAGCCTACACTGAAGCTTTCTTT
NA NA TRBJ1-6 TRBV6-5 CASSPGLRWNSPLHF TGTGCCAGCTCGCCGGGACTCCGTTGGAATTCACCCCTCCACTTT
TRBD2 NA TRBJ2-2 TRBV20-1 CSARGPSGGATNTGELFF TGCAGTGCTAGAGGGCCTTCGGGGGGGGCAACGAACACCGGGGAGCTGTTTTTT
NA few TRBJ1-2 TRBV29-1 CSVGRGYGYTF TGCAGCGTTGGTCGGGGGTATGGCTACACCTTC
NA few TRBJ1-2 TRBV29-1 CSICSLEGANYGYTF TGCAGCATTTGCAGCTTGGAGGGCGCTAACTATGGCTACACCTTC
TRBD2 NA TRBJ2-1 TRBV7-6 CAGSIIAGAAYNEQFF TGTGCCGGCAGCATCATAGCGGGGGCCGCCTACAATGAGCAGTTCTTC
TRBD1 NA TRBJ1-6 TRBV20-1 CSASLTGENSPLHF TGCAGTGCTAGTCTGACAGGGGAAAATTCACCCCTCCACTTT
TRBD2 NA TRBJ2-1 TRBV7-2 CASRGTSGGYNEQFF TGTGCCAGCAGGGGGACTAGCGGGGGATACAATGAGCAGTTCTTC
TRBD1 few TRBJ2-7 TRBV20-1 CSAKQQGTPGDEQYF TGCAGTGCTAAACAACAGGGGACCCCTGGGGACGAGCAGTACTTC
NA NA TRBJ1-5 TRBV4-1 CASSQGRRSRQPQHF TGCGCCAGCAGCCAAGGGAGGAGGTCACGTCAGCCCCAGCATTTT
TRBD1 NA TRBJ2-7 TRBV20-1 CSARDTGGIRSYEQYF TGCAGTGCTAGAGACACAGGGGGCATAAGGTCCTACGAGCAGTACTTC
NA NA TRBJ1-2 TRBV6-5 CASSPLGAEDIYGYTF TGTGCCAGCAGCCCTCTAGGGGCAGAAGACATCTATGGCTACACCTTC
NA NA TRBJ1-6 TRBV7-2 CASSASRGPNGTPLHF TGTGCCAGCAGCGCCAGCCGGGGTCCGAATGGAACACCCCTCCACTTT
TRBD1 NA TRBJ2-7 TRBV13 CASSLGGGTGEYEQYF TGTGCCAGCAGCTTAGGAGGTGGGACAGGGGAGTACGAGCAGTACTTC
NA once TRBJ2-3 TRBV12-3/TRBV12-4 CASRVGPDTQYF TGTGCCAGCAGAGTAGGGCCAGATACGCAGTATTTT
TRBD1 NA TRBJ1-2 TRBV29-1 CSAKKSGQGPHNYGYTF TGCAGCGCTAAGAAATCGGGACAGGGCCCACATAACTATGGCTACACCTTC
NA few TRBJ2-3 TRBV7-2 CASSPTGTQYF TGTGCCAGCAGCCCCACGGGTACGCAGTATTTT
TRBD2 NA TRBJ2-1 TRBV6-7 CASSYPTTSGGRISYNEQFF TGTGCCAGCAGTTACCCGACTACTAGCGGGGGGCGGATCTCCTACAATGAGCAGTTCTTC
TRBD1 few TRBJ2-1 TRBV2 CASTQGAGFYNEQFF TGTGCCAGCACCCAGGGGGCAGGGTTCTACAATGAGCAGTTCTTC
NA NA TRBJ2-6 TRBV28 CASQSLYDSAGANVLTF TGTGCCAGCCAAAGCCTGTACGATTCAGCTGGGGCCAACGTCCTGACTTTC
NA NA TRBJ2-1 TRBV7-9 CASSLDRGSWEQFF TGTGCCAGCAGCTTAGATAGAGGTTCTTGGGAGCAGTTCTTC
NA NA TRBJ1-2 TRBV7-2 CASSFSPLSPYTF TGTGCCAGCAGCTTTTCCCCCCTCAGCCCTTACACCTTC
NA NA TRBJ2-7 TRBV20-1 CSAANPTVYEQYF TGCAGTGCTGCCAATCCGACGGTTTACGAGCAGTACTTC
TRBD2 NA TRBJ2-1 TRBV5-1 CASSPAGTRNNEQFF TGCGCCAGCAGCCCCGCCGGGACTAGAAACAATGAGCAGTTCTTC
NA many TRBJ2-7 TRBV6-5 CASSYSFSRYEQYF TGTGCCAGCAGTTACTCTTTTAGCCGATACGAGCAGTACTTC
NA NA TRBJ2-5 TRBV6-5 CASRRGSVHQETQYF TGTGCCAGCAGAAGGGGTAGCGTCCATCAAGAGACCCAGTACTTC
NA NA TRBJ1-1 TRBV20-1 CSARVDTNTEAFF TGCAGTGCTAGAGTGGATACAAACACTGAAGCTTTCTTT
NA NA TRBJ1-4 TRBV20-1 CSARQGLNEKLFF TGCAGTGCTAGACAGGGGCTTAATGAAAAACTGTTTTTT
TRBD2 NA TRBJ2-7 TRBV28 CASSIGLDLVYEQYF TGTGCCAGCAGTATTGGACTAGATCTTGTGTACGAGCAGTACTTC
NA few TRBJ1-2 TRBV4-2 CASSQVVGLGGYTF TGTGCCAGCAGCCAGGTAGTGGGGCTCGGTGGCTACACCTTC
TRBD1 NA TRBJ1-2 TRBV7-2 CASSTSGGDYGYTF TGTGCCAGCAGCACGTCAGGGGGCGATTATGGCTACACCTTC
NA NA TRBJ2-5 TRBV20-1 CSARVTVEETQYF TGCAGTGCTAGAGTGACGGTCGAGGAGACCCAGTACTTC
NA many TRBJ2-5 TRBV20-1 CSARAGETQYF TGCAGTGCTAGAGCCGGAGAGACCCAGTACTTC
TRBD1 NA TRBJ1-1 TRBV27 CASSPTGWEEGTEAFF TGTGCCAGCAGTCCGACAGGGTGGGAAGAAGGAACTGAAGCTTTCTTT
NA few TRBJ2-7 TRBV20-1 CSARGVITSRVGEQYF TGCAGTGCTAGGGGGGTCATTACAAGCAGGGTCGGGGAGCAGTACTTC